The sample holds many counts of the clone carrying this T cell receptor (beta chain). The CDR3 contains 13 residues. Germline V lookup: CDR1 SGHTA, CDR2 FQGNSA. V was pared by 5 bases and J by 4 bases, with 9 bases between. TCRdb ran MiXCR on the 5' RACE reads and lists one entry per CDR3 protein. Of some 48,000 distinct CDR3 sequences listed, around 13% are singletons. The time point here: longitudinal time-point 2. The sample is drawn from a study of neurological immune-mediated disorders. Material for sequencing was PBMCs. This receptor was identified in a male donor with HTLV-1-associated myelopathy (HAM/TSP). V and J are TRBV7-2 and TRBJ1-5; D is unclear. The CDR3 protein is CASSPRKNQPQHF. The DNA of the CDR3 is TGTGCCAGCAGCCCAAGAAAGAATCAGCCCCAGCATTTT.